This T cell receptor (beta chain) was sequenced for a study of cytomegalovirus exposure and HLA in healthy donors. Turning to the study itself: In a later analysis, the approximately 110 validation repertoires were reported to have used the same platform as the approximately 690 first-cohort repertoires.

Overall study findings and caveats: Some public TCRs appeared in many individuals, while most sequences were rare.

The table came from immunoSEQ multiplex PCR; TCRdb's copy has only in-frame clones and leaves some out. The table has around 300,000 clones, roughly 87% seen once. Details on this clone: The antigen is not known.

The sequence was collected from a man aged 25 to 40 in good health and CMV-seronegative. Sequencing input: PBMCs.

In nucleotides, the CDR3 is TGTGCCAGCTTGGGACAGCGATCCTACGAGCAGTACTTC. As protein: CASLGQRSYEQYF. This chain joins TRBV6-1 and TRBJ2-7; 7 nucleotides align to TRBD1. The germline CDR1 and CDR2 sequences are MNHNS and SASEGT. The CDR3 is 13 residues long. J lost 1 base, V lost 8 bases, and 5 bases had no gene match.